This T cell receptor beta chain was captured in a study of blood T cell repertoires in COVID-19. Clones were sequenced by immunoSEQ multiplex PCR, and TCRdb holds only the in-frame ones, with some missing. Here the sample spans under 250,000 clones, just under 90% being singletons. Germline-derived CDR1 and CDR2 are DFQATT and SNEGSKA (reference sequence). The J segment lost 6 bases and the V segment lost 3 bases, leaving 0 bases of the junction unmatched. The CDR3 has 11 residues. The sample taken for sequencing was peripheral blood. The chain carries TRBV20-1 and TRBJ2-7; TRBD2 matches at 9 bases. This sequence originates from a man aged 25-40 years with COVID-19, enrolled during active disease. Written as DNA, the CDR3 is TGCAGTGCTAGGACTAGCGGCGAGCAGTACTTC. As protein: CSARTSGEQYF.